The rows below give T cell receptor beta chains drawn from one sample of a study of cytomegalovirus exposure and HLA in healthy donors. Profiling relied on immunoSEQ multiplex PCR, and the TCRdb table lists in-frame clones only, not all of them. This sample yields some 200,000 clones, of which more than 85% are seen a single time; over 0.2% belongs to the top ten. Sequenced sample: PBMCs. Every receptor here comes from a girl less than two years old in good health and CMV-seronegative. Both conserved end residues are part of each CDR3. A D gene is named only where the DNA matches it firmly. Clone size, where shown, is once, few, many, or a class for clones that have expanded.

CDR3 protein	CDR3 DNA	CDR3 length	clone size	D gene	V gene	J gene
CASGRTDPGNEQFF	TGTGCCAGCGGCCGGACAGATCCAGGCAATGAGCAGTTCTTC	14	.	.	TRBV19	TRBJ2-1
CASSYRQGTEAFF	TGTGCCAGCAGCTACAGACAGGGGACTGAAGCTTTCTTT	13	.	TRBD1	TRBV11-3	TRBJ1-1
CSVRGQQEQYF	TGCAGCGTCCGTGGACAGCAAGAGCAGTACTTC	11	.	.	TRBV29-1	TRBJ2-7
CASSFNAGEWVNEQFF	TGTGCCAGCAGCTTCAATGCGGGGGAATGGGTGAATGAGCAGTTCTTC	16	.	TRBD2	TRBV7-9	TRBJ2-1
CASSLKSGHFYNEQFF	TGTGCCAGCAGCTTAAAATCGGGACACTTCTACAATGAGCAGTTCTTC	16	.	.	TRBV11-2	TRBJ2-1
CASSPGRDRFYGYTF	TGTGCCAGCAGCCCAGGGAGGGATCGGTTCTATGGCTACACCTTC	15	.	.	TRBV7-6	TRBJ1-2
CASSLGQGAGEQYF	TGTGCCAGCAGCTTAGGTCAGGGGGCCGGCGAGCAGTACTTC	14	.	TRBD1	TRBV7-2	TRBJ2-7
CSVIDALAEATYEQYF	TGCAGCGTAATCGACGCTCTAGCGGAGGCTACCTACGAGCAGTACTTC	16	.	TRBD2	TRBV29-1	TRBJ2-7
CASSLTPEDTQYF	TGTGCCAGCAGCTTAACCCCGGAGGATACGCAGTATTTT	13	.	.	TRBV7-3	TRBJ2-3
CASSEFRGLAANEKLFF	TGTGCCAGCAGTGAATTTCGGGGATTGGCGGCTAATGAAAAACTGTTTTTT	17	.	.	TRBV25-1	TRBJ1-4
CASSRPDYHYEQYF	TGTGCCAGCTCTCGCCCGGACTATCACTACGAGCAGTACTTC	14	.	.	TRBV18	TRBJ2-7
CASSQGDNYEQYF	TGTGCCAGCAGCCAAGGGGACAACTACGAGCAGTACTTC	13	once	.	TRBV14	TRBJ2-7
CASSPRDRDEQYF	TGTGCCAGCTCACCACGCGACAGGGACGAGCAGTACTTC	13	.	TRBD1	TRBV18	TRBJ2-7
CASSRTPSGAGNTEAFF	TGTGCCAGCAGCCGTACCCCCTCAGGGGCAGGGAACACTGAAGCTTTCTTT	17	.	.	TRBV5-6	TRBJ1-1
CASSPRATSSGNTIYF	TGTGCCAGCAGCCCGCGAGCCACGAGCTCTGGAAACACCATATATTTT	16	.	.	TRBV7-2	TRBJ1-3
CASSAPGRGVNTEAFF	TGTGCCAGCAGTGCCCCGGGGCGGGGCGTGAACACTGAAGCTTTCTTT	16	.	.	TRBV27	TRBJ1-1
CASSWDTGNEQFF	TGCGCCAGCAGCTGGGACACAGGAAATGAGCAGTTCTTC	13	.	.	TRBV5-1	TRBJ2-1
CASSTRRTGLGGYTF	TGTGCCAGCAGCACCAGACGGACAGGGTTAGGTGGCTACACCTTC	15	.	TRBD1	TRBV5-6	TRBJ1-2
CASGPQREAYEQYF	TGTGCTAGTGGTCCGCAGCGGGAAGCCTACGAGCAGTACTTC	14	.	TRBD2	TRBV12-5	TRBJ2-7
CASSPQDSLGGYTF	TGTGCCAGCTCACCCCAGGACAGCCTAGGCGGCTACACCTTC	14	.	.	TRBV18	TRBJ1-2
CASSESRFTPLHF	TGCGCCAGCAGTGAATCCAGGTTTACACCCCTCCACTTT	13	.	.	TRBV10-1	TRBJ1-6
CASGRTTTNEKLFF	TGTGCCAGCGGCCGGACAACAACTAATGAAAAACTGTTTTTT	14	.	.	TRBV6-5	TRBJ1-4
CASSLEAGRGWGPQHF	TGTGCCAGCAGCTTAGAGGCAGGGAGGGGGTGGGGGCCCCAGCATTTT	16	few	.	TRBV7-6	TRBJ1-5
CASSQRSTDTQYF	TGCGCCAGCAGCCAACGTTCCACAGATACGCAGTATTTT	13	.	.	TRBV4-3	TRBJ2-3
CAWNRDTEAFF	TGTGCCTGGAACAGGGACACTGAAGCTTTCTTT	11	.	.	TRBV30	TRBJ1-1
CASSFYQGGDTEAFF	TGCGCCAGCAGCTTTTATCAGGGTGGGGACACTGAAGCTTTCTTT	15	.	.	TRBV5-1	TRBJ1-1
CAWSVRDTRYEQYF	TGTGCCTGGAGTGTCCGGGACACCCGCTACGAGCAGTACTTC	14	.	.	TRBV30	TRBJ2-7
CASSATGNSGNTIYF	TGTGCCAGCAGCGCCACAGGGAACTCTGGAAACACCATATATTTT	15	.	.	TRBV4-2	TRBJ1-3
CASSLGDSSYNEQFF	TGCGCCAGCAGCTTGGGGGACAGCTCCTACAATGAGCAGTTCTTC	15	once	TRBD1	TRBV5-1	TRBJ2-1
CASSLTYGLAGGPENIQYF	TGTGCCAGCAGCTTGACTTATGGTCTAGCGGGGGGGCCGGAAAACATTCAGTACTTC	19	.	TRBD2	TRBV7-2	TRBJ2-4
CASSYSTSGDHEQFF	TGTGCCAGCAGTTACTCAACTAGCGGGGACCATGAGCAGTTCTTC	15	.	TRBD2	TRBV6-5	TRBJ2-1
CASSVVDRTFEQYF	TGTGCCAGCAGCGTAGTGGACAGGACATTCGAGCAGTACTTC	14	.	TRBD1	TRBV9	TRBJ2-7
CASSSGMNSPLHF	TGTGCCAGCAGCTCAGGGATGAATTCACCCCTCCACTTT	13	.	.	TRBV7-2	TRBJ1-6
CASHTGAGGPQYF	TGTGCCAGCCACACAGGTGCGGGGGGCCCCCAGTATTTT	13	.	TRBD2	TRBV13	TRBJ2-3
CASSLRQARNTEAFF	TGTGCCAGTAGTCTAAGACAGGCCCGAAACACTGAAGCTTTCTTT	15	once	.	TRBV19	TRBJ1-1
CASSLRAGGTDTQYF	TGTGCCAGCAGCTTAAGGGCGGGGGGCACAGATACGCAGTATTTT	15	few	TRBD2	TRBV11-2	TRBJ2-3
CASTILAGFYEQYF	TGTGCCAGCACAATACTAGCGGGATTCTACGAGCAGTACTTC	14	.	TRBD2	TRBV7-8	TRBJ2-7
CATSRDPLQGMNTEAFF	TGTGCCACCAGCAGAGATCCCCTACAGGGGATGAACACTGAAGCTTTCTTT	17	.	TRBD1	TRBV15	TRBJ1-1
CASSRTTGGYGYTF	TGCGCCAGCAGCAGAACGACAGGGGGGTATGGCTACACCTTC	14	.	TRBD1	TRBV5-1	TRBJ1-2
CASSLLGGDNEQFF	TGTGCCAGCAGCTTGCTCGGGGGGGACAATGAGCAGTTCTTC	14	.	TRBD2	TRBV7-6	TRBJ2-1
CASSPRDSLYGNTIYF	TGTGCCAGCAGCCCTCGGGACAGTTTATATGGAAACACCATATATTTT	16	.	TRBD1	TRBV14	TRBJ1-3
CASTQGRGPYNEQFF	TGCGCCAGCACCCAGGGCAGGGGACCTTACAATGAGCAGTTCTTC	15	.	.	TRBV4-1	TRBJ2-1
CSPYRVGADTQYF	TGCAGCCCCTATCGGGTGGGGGCCGATACGCAGTATTTT	13	once	.	TRBV29-1	TRBJ2-3
CASSPAGAGPQHF	TGTGCCAGCTCACCAGCAGGGGCAGGGCCCCAGCATTTT	13	.	.	TRBV18	TRBJ1-5
CASRSLDTTGIYGYTF	TGTGCCAGCAGATCCTTGGATACGACAGGCATCTATGGCTACACCTTC	16	.	.	TRBV6-6	TRBJ1-2
CASSMAGTSNQPQHF	TGTGCCAGTAGTATGGCCGGGACAAGCAATCAGCCCCAGCATTTT	15	.	.	TRBV19	TRBJ1-5
CASSQVLAALNTGELFF	TGCGCCAGCAGCCAGGTACTAGCGGCATTGAACACCGGGGAGCTGTTTTTT	17	.	TRBD2	TRBV4-1	TRBJ2-2
CASSESGGSGRKTQYF	TGTGCCAGCAGTGAAAGTGGCGGGAGCGGGCGGAAGACCCAGTACTTC	16	.	TRBD2	TRBV6-1	TRBJ2-5
CASSLGGYYEQYF	TGTGCCAGCAGCTTAGGCGGATACTACGAGCAGTACTTC	13	few	.	TRBV5-8	TRBJ2-7
CASSPRAVRGAKNIQYF	TGTGCCAGTAGTCCCAGAGCAGTTAGGGGGGCCAAAAACATTCAGTACTTC	17	.	.	TRBV19	TRBJ2-4
CATRGGPTSAGELFF	TGCGCCACCCGGGGGGGACCCACCTCGGCCGGGGAGCTGTTTTTT	15	.	TRBD2	TRBV5-1	TRBJ2-2
CASSQSSGSPTEQFF	TGCGCCAGCAGCCAATCGAGCGGGAGTCCGACTGAGCAGTTCTTC	15	.	TRBD2	TRBV4-1	TRBJ2-1
CASGIAGGADTQYF	TGTGCCAGCGGGATAGCGGGGGGGGCAGATACGCAGTATTTT	14	few	TRBD2	TRBV6-1	TRBJ2-3
CAGRQDGFTEAFF	TGTGCCGGACGACAGGACGGGTTCACTGAAGCTTTCTTT	13	.	.	TRBV6-7	TRBJ1-1
CASSDRGVGNQPQHF	TGTGCCAGCTCAGATCGGGGGGTCGGCAATCAGCCCCAGCATTTT	15	.	.	TRBV18	TRBJ1-5
CASSLGGTGWNEQYF	TGTGCCAGCAGCCTAGGGGGGACAGGGTGGAACGAGCAGTACTTC	15	.	TRBD1	TRBV7-2	TRBJ2-7
CASSPDAGGGTDTQYF	TGCGCCAGCAGCCCGGATGCGGGGGGCGGCACAGATACGCAGTATTTT	16	.	TRBD2	TRBV5-1	TRBJ2-3
CASSRSYEQYF	TGTGCCAGCAGCCGTTCCTACGAGCAGTACTTC	11	.	.	TRBV5-6	TRBJ2-7
CASSHLRTGGGYTF	TGTGCCAGCAGCCACCTCCGGACAGGCGGCGGCTACACCTTC	14	.	TRBD1	TRBV14	TRBJ1-2